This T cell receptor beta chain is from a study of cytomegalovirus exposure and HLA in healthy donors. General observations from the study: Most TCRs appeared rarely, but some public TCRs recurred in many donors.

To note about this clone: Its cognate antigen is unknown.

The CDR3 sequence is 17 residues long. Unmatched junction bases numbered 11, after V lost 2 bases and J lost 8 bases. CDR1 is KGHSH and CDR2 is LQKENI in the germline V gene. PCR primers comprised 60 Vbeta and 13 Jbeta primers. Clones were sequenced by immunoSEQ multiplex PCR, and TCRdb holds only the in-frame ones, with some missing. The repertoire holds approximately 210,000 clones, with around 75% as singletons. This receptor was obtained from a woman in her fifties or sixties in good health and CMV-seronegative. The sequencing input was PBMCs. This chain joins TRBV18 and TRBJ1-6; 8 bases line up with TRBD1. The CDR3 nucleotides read TGTGCCAGCTCACCAATAGAACTCCAGGGGGCACATTCACCCCTCCACTTT. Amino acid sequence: CASSPIELQGAHSPLHF.